This T cell receptor (beta chain) was captured in a study of T cell responses to AZD1222 COVID-19 vaccine. Study-wide context: Samples with a second dose at about 4 or about 12 weeks were pooled together.

The CDR3 loop spans 15 amino acids. The V gene end was trimmed by 6 bases and the J gene end by 1 base; junction bases not matched to a gene: 4. CDR1 MNHNY and CDR2 SVGAGI come from the germline V gene (reference sequence). With regard to this clone: As yet, its antigen is unknown.

The method was immunoSEQ multiplex PCR; TCRdb's version includes in-frame clones alone and lacks a portion of them. The sample contains approximately 110,000 clones, roughly four fifths of which appear only once. Study outcomes and limitations: Reportedly, nearly half of unique spike TCRs recognized epitopes outside B.1.351/B.1.1.7 mutations. Spike-wide vaccine-associated CD4 TCRs dominated at 160-218 and 743-854. Two AZD1222 administrations were followed by greater Spike-specific TCR breadth and depth.

The chain carries TRBV6-6 and TRBJ2-4; the match to TRBD1 covers 9 bases. The receptor's source is an adult in good health. Material: peripheral blood, obtained on day 0 of AZD1222 vaccination. The CDR3 here is CASREQGAAKNIQYF. In DNA, the CDR3 is TGTGCCAGCAGGGAACAGGGGGCGGCCAAAAACATTCAGTACTTC.